The rows below give T cell receptor beta chains drawn from one sample of a study of CD8+ T cells in alopecia areata. Some clones are missing from TCRdb's copy, which holds only in-frame ones; the method was immunoSEQ multiplex PCR. This table holds 150,000 to 200,000 clones, 53% found once. The specimen was CD8+ T cells sorted from blood, collected at week 24, from a patient treated with tofacitinib. These receptor sequences come from a human donor with alopecia areata. CDR3s include the opening cysteine and the closing phenylalanine or tryptophan. The D gene is left open where the match is weak. Size is stated for part of the rows, as once, few or many counts, or as a class when the clone is expanded.

D gene,clone size,J gene,V gene,CDR3 protein,CDR3 DNA
.,.,TRBJ1-2,TRBV28,CASIPVGRADGYTF,TGTGCCAGCATACCTGTGGGGAGGGCCGATGGCTACACCTTC
TRBD2,.,TRBJ2-5,TRBV7-6,CASSLWTSGSEWEETQYF,TGTGCCAGCAGCCTCTGGACTAGCGGGTCCGAATGGGAAGAGACCCAGTACTTC
.,once,TRBJ1-2,TRBV30,CAWSVRVSRAPGYTF,TGTGCCTGGAGTGTACGGGTCAGCCGTGCCCCCGGCTACACCTTC
.,.,TRBJ1-1,TRBV4-3,CASSQDFQRTTEAFF,TGCGCCAGCAGCCAGGATTTTCAGCGTACGACTGAAGCTTTCTTT
TRBD1,few,TRBJ1-5,TRBV19,CASRGGGGGQPQHF,TGTGCCAGTAGGGGCGGAGGGGGCGGTCAGCCCCAGCATTTT
.,once,TRBJ1-2,TRBV7-8,CASSPGQHNYGYTF,TGTGCCAGCAGCCCAGGACAGCACAACTATGGCTACACCTTC
TRBD1,.,TRBJ1-6,TRBV5-1,CASSLDWVRGQGSPLHF,TGCGCCAGCAGCTTGGATTGGGTCAGGGGACAGGGTTCACCCCTCCACTTT
.,few,TRBJ2-5,TRBV29-1,CSVEKGPETQYF,TGCAGCGTTGAAAAAGGGCCAGAGACCCAGTACTTC
.,few,TRBJ2-1,TRBV9,CASSHQDEQFF,TGTGCCAGCAGCCATCAGGATGAGCAGTTCTTC
.,few,TRBJ1-2,TRBV9,CASSAITDGYTF,TGTGCCAGCAGCGCGATTACAGATGGCTACACCTTC
.,.,TRBJ2-1,TRBV30,CAWRGAESSYNEQFF,TGTGCCTGGAGGGGGGCAGAGTCCTCCTACAATGAGCAGTTCTTC
TRBD2,.,TRBJ2-3,TRBV6-5,CASSLAGKDTQYF,TGTGCCAGCAGTTTAGCGGGGAAGGATACGCAGTATTTT
TRBD1,.,TRBJ2-2,TRBV11-2,CASSWTGITGELFF,TGTGCCAGCAGCTGGACAGGGATCACCGGGGAGCTGTTTTTT
TRBD1,.,TRBJ2-3,TRBV13,CASSLVGQGPDTQYF,TGTGCCAGCAGCTTAGTCGGACAGGGGCCAGATACGCAGTATTTT
TRBD2,.,TRBJ2-2,TRBV15,CATSRDSGGETGELFF,TGTGCCACCAGCAGAGATAGCGGGGGGGAAACCGGGGAGCTGTTTTTT
.,.,TRBJ2-5,TRBV13,CASSLAAGRETQYF,TGTGCCAGCAGCTTAGCGGCAGGCCGAGAGACCCAGTACTTC
.,.,TRBJ2-1,TRBV29-1,CSVVLGFNEQFF,TGCAGCGTTGTCTTGGGTTTTAATGAGCAGTTCTTC
.,.,TRBJ2-7,TRBV10-2,CASSDIDPYEQYF,TGCGCCAGCAGTGATATAGACCCCTACGAGCAGTACTTC
.,.,TRBJ2-2,TRBV19,CSPGCGGGELFF,TGTTCCCCCGGGTGCGGTGGAGGGGAGCTGTTTTTT
TRBD1,few,TRBJ2-3,TRBV12-5,CASGPGDSSGDTQYF,TGTGCTAGTGGTCCAGGGGACAGCTCCGGAGATACGCAGTATTTT
.,.,TRBJ1-4,TRBV11-2,CASSPLGRNPEKLFF,TGTGCCAGCAGCCCCCTGGGCAGGAACCCCGAAAAACTGTTTTTT
.,.,TRBJ2-7,TRBV29-1,CSVVWTDDYEQYF,TGCAGCGTTGTTTGGACGGATGACTACGAGCAGTACTTC
.,.,TRBJ2-1,TRBV13,CASGQRDVLKTKQFF,TGTGCCAGCGGACAGAGGGACGTACTAAAAACAAAGCAGTTCTTC
.,.,TRBJ2-3,TRBV13,CASSFFGGEPDTQYF,TGTGCCAGCAGCTTTTTTGGAGGGGAGCCAGATACGCAGTATTTT
.,.,TRBJ1-2,TRBV2,CASSEDGELEGYTF,TGTGCCAGCAGTGAAGATGGGGAATTGGAAGGCTACACCTTC
.,.,TRBJ1-5,TRBV19,CASSVESQPQHF,TGTGCCAGTAGTGTAGAATCCCAGCCCCAGCATTTT
.,.,TRBJ2-7,TRBV15,CATSRDESYEQYF,TGTGCCACCAGCAGAGATGAGTCCTACGAGCAGTACTTC
.,.,TRBJ2-5,TRBV27,CASSLSFQETQYF,TGTGCCAGCAGTTTATCCTTCCAAGAGACCCAGTACTTC
TRBD1,.,TRBJ2-7,TRBV15,CATSPGTGGLYEQYF,TGTGCCACCAGCCCCGGGACAGGGGGCCTTTACGAGCAGTACTTC